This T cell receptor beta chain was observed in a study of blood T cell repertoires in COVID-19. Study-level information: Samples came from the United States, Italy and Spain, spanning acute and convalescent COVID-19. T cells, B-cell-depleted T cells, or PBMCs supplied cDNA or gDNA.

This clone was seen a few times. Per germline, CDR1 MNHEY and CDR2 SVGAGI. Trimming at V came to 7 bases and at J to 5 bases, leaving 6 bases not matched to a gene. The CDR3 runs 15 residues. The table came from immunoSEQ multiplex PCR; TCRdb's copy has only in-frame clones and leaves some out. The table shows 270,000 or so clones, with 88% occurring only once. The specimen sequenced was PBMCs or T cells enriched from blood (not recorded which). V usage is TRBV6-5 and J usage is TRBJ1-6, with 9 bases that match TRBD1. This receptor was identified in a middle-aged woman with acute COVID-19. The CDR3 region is CASTPRDRDNSPLHF. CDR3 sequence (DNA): TGTGCCAGCACACCCAGGGACAGGGATAATTCACCCCTCCACTTT.